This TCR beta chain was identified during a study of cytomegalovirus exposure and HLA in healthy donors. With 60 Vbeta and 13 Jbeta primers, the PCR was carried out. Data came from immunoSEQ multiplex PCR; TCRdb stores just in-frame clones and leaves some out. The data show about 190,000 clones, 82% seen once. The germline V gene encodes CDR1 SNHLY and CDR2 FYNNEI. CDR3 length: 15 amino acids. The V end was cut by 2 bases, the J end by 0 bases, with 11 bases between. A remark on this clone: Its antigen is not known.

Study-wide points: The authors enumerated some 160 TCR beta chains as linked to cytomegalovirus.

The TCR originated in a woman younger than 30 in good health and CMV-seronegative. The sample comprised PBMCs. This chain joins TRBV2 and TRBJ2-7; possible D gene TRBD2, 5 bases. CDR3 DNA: TGTGCCAGCAGTGAATTGCGCGGGTACTCCTACGAGCAGTACTTC. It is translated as CASSELRGYSYEQYF.